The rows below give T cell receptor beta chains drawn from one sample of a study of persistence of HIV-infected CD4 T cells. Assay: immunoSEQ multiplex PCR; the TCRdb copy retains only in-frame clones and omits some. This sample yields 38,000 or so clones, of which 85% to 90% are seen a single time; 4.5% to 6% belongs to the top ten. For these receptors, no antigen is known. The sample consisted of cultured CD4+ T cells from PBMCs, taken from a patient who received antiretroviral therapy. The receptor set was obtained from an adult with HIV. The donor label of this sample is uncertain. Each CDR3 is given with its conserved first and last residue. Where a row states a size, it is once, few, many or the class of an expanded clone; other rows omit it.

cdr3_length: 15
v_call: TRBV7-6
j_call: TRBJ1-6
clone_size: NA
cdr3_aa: CASSLGEAENSPLHF

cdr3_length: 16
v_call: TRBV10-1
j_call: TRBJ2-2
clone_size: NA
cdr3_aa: CASSAWTSENTGELFF

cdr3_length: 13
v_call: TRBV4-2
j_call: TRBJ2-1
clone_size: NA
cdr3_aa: CAKTGDLGNEQFF

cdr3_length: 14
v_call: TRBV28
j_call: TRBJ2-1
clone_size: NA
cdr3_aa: CASTTTRTGGEQFF

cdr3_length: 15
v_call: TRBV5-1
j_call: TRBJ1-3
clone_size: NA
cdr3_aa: CASKQTGSSGNTIYF

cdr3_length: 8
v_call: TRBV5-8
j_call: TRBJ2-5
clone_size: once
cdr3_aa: CASSLDDF

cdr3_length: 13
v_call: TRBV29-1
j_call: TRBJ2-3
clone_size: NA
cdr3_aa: CSGGQSGTDTQYF

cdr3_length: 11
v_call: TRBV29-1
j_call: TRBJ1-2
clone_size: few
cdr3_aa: CSVEDPGGYTF

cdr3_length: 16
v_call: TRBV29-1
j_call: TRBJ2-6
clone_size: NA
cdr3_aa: CSVPGQGSSGANVLTF

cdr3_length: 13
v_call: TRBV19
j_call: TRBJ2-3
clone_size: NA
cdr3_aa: CASSWRDSATQYF

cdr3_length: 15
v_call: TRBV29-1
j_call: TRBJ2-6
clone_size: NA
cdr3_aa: CSVGSGRGGANVLTF

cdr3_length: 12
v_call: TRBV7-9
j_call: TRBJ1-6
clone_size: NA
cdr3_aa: CASSPGDRGPHF

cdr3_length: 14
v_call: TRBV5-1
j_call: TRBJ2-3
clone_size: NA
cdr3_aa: CASSLGGATDTQYF

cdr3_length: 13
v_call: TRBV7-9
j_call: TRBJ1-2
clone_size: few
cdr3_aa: CASSPDRIYGYTF

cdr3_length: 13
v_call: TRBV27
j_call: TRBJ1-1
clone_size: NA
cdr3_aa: CASRTNLNTEAFF

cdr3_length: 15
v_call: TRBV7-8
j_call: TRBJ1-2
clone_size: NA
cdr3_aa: CASSLQGAVNYGYTF

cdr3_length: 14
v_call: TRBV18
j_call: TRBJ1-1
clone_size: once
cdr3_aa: CASSFQGAGTEAFF

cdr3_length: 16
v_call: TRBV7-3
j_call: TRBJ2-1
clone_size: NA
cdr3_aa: CASSLSNGGAYSEQFF

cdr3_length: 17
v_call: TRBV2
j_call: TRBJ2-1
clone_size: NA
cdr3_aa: CASRPASGGNSYNEQFF

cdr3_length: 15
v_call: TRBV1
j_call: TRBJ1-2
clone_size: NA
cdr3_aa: CTSSPPPTELYGYTF

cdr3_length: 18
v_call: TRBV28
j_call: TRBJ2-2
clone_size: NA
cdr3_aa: CASLQHSGQGFFTGELFF

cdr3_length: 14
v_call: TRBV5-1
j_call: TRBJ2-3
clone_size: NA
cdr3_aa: CATASGGHTDTQYF

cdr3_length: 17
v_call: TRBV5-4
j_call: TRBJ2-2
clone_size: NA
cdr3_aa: CASTLAGGRKRAGELFF

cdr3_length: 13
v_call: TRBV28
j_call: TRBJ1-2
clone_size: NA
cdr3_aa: CASSLGQVYGYTF

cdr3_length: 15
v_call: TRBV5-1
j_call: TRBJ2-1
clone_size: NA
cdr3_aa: CASSSSGTGNNEQFF

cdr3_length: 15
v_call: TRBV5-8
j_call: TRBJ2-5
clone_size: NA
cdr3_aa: CASSFGTGVGETQYF

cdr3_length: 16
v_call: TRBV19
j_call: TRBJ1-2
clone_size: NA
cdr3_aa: CASSIRDNMYGYGYTF

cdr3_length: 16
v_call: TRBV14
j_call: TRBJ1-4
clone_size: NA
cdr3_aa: CASSKRRGVTNEKLFF

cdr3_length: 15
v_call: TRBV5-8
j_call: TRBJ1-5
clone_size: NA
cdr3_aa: CASIDRPGGNQPQHF

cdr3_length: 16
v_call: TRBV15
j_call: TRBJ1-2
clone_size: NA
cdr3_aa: CATSRGAANPNYGYTF

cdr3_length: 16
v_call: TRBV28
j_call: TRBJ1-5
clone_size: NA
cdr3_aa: CASSRPHGTGNQPQHF

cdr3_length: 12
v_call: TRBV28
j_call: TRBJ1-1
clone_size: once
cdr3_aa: CASNSVNTEAFF